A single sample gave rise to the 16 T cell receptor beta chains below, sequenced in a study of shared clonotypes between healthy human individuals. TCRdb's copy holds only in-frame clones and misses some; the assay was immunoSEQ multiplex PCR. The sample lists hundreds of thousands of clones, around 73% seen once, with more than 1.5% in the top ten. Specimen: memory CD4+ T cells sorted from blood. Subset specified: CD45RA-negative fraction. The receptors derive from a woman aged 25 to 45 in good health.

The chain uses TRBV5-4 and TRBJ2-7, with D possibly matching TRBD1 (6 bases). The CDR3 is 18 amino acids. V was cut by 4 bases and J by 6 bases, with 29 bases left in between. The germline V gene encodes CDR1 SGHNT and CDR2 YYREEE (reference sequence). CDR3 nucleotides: TGTGCCAGCAGCCCCAGAGGGGGTAAGGCTAATCTCGCCTTCGAGCAGTACTTC. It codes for CASSPRGGKANLAFEQYF.

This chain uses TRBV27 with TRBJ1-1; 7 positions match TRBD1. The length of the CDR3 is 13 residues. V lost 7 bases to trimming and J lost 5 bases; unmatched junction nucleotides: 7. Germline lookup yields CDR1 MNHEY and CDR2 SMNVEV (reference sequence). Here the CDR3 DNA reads TGTGCCAGCATCGACAGGGTGGGGACTGAAGCTTTCTTT. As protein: CASIDRVGTEAFF.

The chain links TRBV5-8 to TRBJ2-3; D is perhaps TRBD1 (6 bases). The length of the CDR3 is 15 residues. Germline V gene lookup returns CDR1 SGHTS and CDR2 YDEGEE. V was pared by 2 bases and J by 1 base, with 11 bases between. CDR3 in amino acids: CASSFPTGRTDTQYF. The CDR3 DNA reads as TGTGCCAGCAGCTTTCCGACAGGACGCACAGATACGCAGTATTTT.

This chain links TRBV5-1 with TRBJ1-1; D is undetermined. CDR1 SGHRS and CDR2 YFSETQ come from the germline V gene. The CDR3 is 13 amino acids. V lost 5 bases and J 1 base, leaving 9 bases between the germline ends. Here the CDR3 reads CASSDGENTEAFF. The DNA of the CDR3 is TGCGCCAGCAGTGATGGAGAGAACACTGAAGCTTTCTTT. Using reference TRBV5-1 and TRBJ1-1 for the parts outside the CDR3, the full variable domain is KAGVTQTPRYLIKTRGQQVTLSCSPISGHRSVSWYQQTPGQGLQFLFEYFSETQRNKGNFPGRFSGRQFSNSRSEMNVSTLELGDSALYLCASSDGENTEAFFGQGTRLTVV.

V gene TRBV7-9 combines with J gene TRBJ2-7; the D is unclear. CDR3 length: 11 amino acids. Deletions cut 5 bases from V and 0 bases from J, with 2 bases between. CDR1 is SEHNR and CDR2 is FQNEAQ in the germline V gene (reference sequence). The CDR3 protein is CASSGSYEQYF. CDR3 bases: TGTGCCAGCAGCGGCTCCTACGAGCAGTACTTC.

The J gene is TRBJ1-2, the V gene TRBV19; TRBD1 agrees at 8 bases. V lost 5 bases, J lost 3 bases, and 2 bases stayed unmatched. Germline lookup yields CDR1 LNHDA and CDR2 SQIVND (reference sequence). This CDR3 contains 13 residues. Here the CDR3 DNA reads TGTGCCAGTAGTGGACAGGGAGACTATGGCTACACCTTC. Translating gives CASSGQGDYGYTF.

CDR3 loop: CASSEGPAANYGYTF. CDR3 in DNA: TGTGCCAGCAGTGAAGGTCCGGCAGCGAACTATGGCTACACCTTC. J is TRBJ1-2 and V is TRBV6-1; D is unclear. V lost 1 base and J 2 bases, leaving 11 bases between the germline ends. This CDR3 is 15 amino acids long. Germline V lookup: CDR1 MNHNS, CDR2 SASEGT.

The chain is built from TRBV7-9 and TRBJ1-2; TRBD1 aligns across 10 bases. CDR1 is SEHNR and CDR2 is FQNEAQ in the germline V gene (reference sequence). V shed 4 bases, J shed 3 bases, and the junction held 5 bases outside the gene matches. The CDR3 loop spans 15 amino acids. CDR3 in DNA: TGTGCCAGCAGCTATCCGGGACAGGGGCACTATGGCTACACCTTC. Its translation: CASSYPGQGHYGYTF. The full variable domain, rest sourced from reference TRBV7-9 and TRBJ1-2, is DTGVSQNPRHKITKRGQNVTFRCDPISEHNRLYWYRQTLGQGPEFLTYFQNEAQLEKSRLLSDRFSAERPKGSFSTLEIQRTEQGDSAMYLCASSYPGQGHYGYTFGSGTRLTVV.

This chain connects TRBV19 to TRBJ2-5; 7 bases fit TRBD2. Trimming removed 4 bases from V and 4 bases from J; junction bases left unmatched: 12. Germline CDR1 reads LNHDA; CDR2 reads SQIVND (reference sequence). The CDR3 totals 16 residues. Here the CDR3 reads CASSKALGGSVETQYF. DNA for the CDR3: TGTGCCAGTAGTAAGGCCCTGGGCGGGAGTGTAGAGACCCAGTACTTC.

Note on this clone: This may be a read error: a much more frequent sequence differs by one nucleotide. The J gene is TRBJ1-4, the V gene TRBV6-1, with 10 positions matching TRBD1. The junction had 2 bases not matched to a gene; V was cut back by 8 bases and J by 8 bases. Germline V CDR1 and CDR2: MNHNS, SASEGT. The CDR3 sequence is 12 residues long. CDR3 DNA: TGTGCCAGCCGGGACAGGGGCGAAAAACTGTTTTTT. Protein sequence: CASRDRGEKLFF.

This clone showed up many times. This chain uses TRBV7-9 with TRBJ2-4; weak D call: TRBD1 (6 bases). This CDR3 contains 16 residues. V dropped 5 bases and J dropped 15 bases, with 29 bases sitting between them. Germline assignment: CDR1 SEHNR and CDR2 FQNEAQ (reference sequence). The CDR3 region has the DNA TGTGCCAGCAGCCCTCCCCTGGGGGTCTCGGGACATAGTTTGTACTTC. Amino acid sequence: CASSPPLGVSGHSLYF.

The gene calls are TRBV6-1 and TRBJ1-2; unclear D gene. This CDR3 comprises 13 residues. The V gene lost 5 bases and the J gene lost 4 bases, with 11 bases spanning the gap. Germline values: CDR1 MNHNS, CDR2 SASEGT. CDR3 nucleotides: TGTGCCAGCAGTCCCGAGGTCTTCTATGGCTACACCTTC. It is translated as CASSPEVFYGYTF.

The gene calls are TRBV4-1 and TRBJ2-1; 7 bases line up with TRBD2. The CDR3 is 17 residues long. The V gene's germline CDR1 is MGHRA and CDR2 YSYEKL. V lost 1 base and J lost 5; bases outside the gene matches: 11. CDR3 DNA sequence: TGCGCCAGCAGCCAAGGCGAGGGGCTAGCGGCGCACAATGAGCAGTTCTTC. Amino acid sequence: CASSQGEGLAAHNEQFF.

CDR3 bases: TGTGCTAGTGGTTTGGTACTTACAGGGGCCGTCAACTATGGCTACACCTTC. Amino acids: CASGLVLTGAVNYGYTF. This chain uses TRBV12-5 with TRBJ1-2, with 7 bases that match TRBD1. The CDR3 is 17 amino acids. CDR1 LGHNT and CDR2 FRNRAP come from the germline V gene. V was pared by 0 bases and J by 2 bases, with 9 bases of the junction left unmatched.

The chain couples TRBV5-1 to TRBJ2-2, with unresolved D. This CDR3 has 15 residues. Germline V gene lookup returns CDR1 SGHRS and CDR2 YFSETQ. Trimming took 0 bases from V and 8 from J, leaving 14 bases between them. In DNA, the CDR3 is TGCGCCAGCAGCTTGGCCCGGCAAGCGCAAGGGGAGCTGTTTTTT. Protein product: CASSLARQAQGELFF. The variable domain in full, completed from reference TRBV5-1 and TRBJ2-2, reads KAGVTQTPRYLIKTRGQQVTLSCSPISGHRSVSWYQQTPGQGLQFLFEYFSETQRNKGNFPGRFSGRQFSNSRSEMNVSTLELGDSALYLCASSLARQAQGELFFGEGSRLTVL.

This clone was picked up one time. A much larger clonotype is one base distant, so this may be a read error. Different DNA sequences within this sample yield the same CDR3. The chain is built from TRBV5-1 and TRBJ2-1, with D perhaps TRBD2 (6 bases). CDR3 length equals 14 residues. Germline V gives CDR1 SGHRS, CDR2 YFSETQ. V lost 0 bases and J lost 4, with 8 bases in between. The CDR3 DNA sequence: TGCGCCAGCAGCTTGGAGGGAGGTTACAATGAGCAGTTCTTC. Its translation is CASSLEGGYNEQFF.